This T cell receptor beta chain stems from a study of OX40 agonist ivuxolimab in advanced cancers. Study information: It was ivuxolimab, an agonistic anti-OX40 (CD134) antibody, that patients were treated with. One hepatocellular carcinoma and a couple of cutaneous melanoma patients partially responded. Whole-study findings and limits: Within 6 weeks, CD4+ and CD8+ blood T cells expanded clonally at 0.1 to 3.0 mg/kg.

Repertoires were generated with immunoSEQ multiplex PCR, while TCRdb's copy carries only in-frame clones and drops some. The sample holds nearly 85,000 clones, over 80% seen once. The cohort excluded patients with autoimmune disease history or systemic immunosuppression. To note about this clone: Its antigen is unidentified.

The CDR3 length is 17 residues. CDR1 is SEHNR and CDR2 is FQNEAQ in the germline V gene (reference sequence). The V gene end was trimmed by 4 bases and the J gene end by 0 bases; junction bases not matched to a gene: 7. This clonotype was obtained from an adult with an advanced solid tumor such as melanoma, head and neck, liver or kidney cancer. The sequenced sample was CD4+ or CD8+ T cells sorted from blood, obtained in a trial of the OX40 agonist ivuxolimab. The chain couples TRBV7-9 to TRBJ2-1, with 9 bases that match TRBD2. The CDR3 loop is CASSSPPAGGSYNEQFF. For the CDR3, the DNA is TGTGCCAGCAGCTCCCCCCCAGCGGGGGGCTCCTACAATGAGCAGTTCTTC. Using reference TRBV7-9 and TRBJ2-1 for the parts outside the CDR3, the full variable domain is DTGVSQNPRHKITKRGQNVTFRCDPISEHNRLYWYRQTLGQGPEFLTYFQNEAQLEKSRLLSDRFSAERPKGSFSTLEIQRTEQGDSAMYLCASSSPPAGGSYNEQFFGPGTRLTVL.